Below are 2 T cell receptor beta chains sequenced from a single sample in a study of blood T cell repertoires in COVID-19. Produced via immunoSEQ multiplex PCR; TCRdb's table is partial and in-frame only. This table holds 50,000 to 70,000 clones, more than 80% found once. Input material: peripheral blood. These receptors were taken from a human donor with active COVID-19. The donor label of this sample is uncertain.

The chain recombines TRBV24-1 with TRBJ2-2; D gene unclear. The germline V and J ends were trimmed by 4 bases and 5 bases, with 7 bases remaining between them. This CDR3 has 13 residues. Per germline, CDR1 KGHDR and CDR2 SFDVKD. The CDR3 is CATSDLFTGELFF. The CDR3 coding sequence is TGTGCCACCAGTGACCTTTTTACCGGGGAGCTGTTTTTT.

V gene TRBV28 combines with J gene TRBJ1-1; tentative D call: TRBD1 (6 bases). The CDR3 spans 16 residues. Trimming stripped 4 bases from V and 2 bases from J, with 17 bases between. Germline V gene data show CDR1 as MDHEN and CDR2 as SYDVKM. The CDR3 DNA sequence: TGTGCCAGCAGTTGGCCCGTGAAAGGGGGTAACACTGAAGCTTTCTTT. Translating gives CASSWPVKGGNTEAFF.